The 30 T cell receptor beta chains presented below share a single source sample, sequenced in a study of cytotoxic CD8 clonotypes in ibrutinib-treated CLL. The protocol was immunoSEQ multiplex PCR, while the TCRdb copy is restricted to in-frame clones and leaves out a portion. The sample has about 140,000 clones; around 84% are singletons. The specimen was PBMCs, collected after 36 months of ibrutinib treatment. The receptors were sampled from a human donor with chronic lymphocytic leukemia.

J is TRBJ2-7 and V is TRBV2, with 9 bases fitting TRBD2. V was pared by 6 bases and J by 3 bases, with 12 bases of the junction left unmatched. Germline assignment: CDR1 SNHLY and CDR2 FYNNEI. This CDR3 is 16 amino acids long. The CDR3 loop is CASSVLLAGESYEQYF. DNA of the CDR3: TGTGCCAGCAGCGTTTTGTTAGCGGGAGAAAGCTACGAGCAGTACTTC.

The CDR3 DNA follows: TGTGCCAGCTCACCAGCCGCGGACAGGCTTTATCAGCCCCAGCATTTT. Translation: CASSPAADRLYQPQHF. The rearrangement joins TRBV18 to TRBJ1-5, with 7 bases fitting TRBD1. The V and J ends lost 2 bases and 5 bases, in that order; junction bases with no gene match: 9. CDR3 size: 16 residues. The germline gives CDR1 KGHSH, CDR2 LQKENI.

This clone came up a few times. V and J are TRBV4-1 and TRBJ1-5; a weak D match, TRBD1 (6 bases). This CDR3 contains 15 residues. Per germline, CDR1 MGHRA and CDR2 YSYEKL. V lost 3 bases and J lost 5, with 14 bases in between. The CDR3 DNA follows: TGCGCCAGCAGCCAGGTTACAGGGTTTGATCAGCCCCAGCATTTT. Its protein is CASSQVTGFDQPQHF.

The V and J genes are TRBV18 and TRBJ1-5; D gene unclear. Deletions cut 2 bases from V and 1 base from J, with 9 bases between. Per germline, CDR1 KGHSH and CDR2 LQKENI. The CDR3 is 15 residues long. CDR3 sequence (DNA): TGTGCCAGCTCACCAGTGGGTCTCAGCAATCAGCCCCAGCATTTT. Translated: CASSPVGLSNQPQHF. Complete variable domain (other parts from reference TRBV18 and TRBJ1-5): NAGVMQNPRHLVRRRGQEARLRCSPMKGHSHVYWYRQLPEEGLKFMVYLQKENIIDESGMPKERFSAEFPKEGPSILRIQQVVRGDSAAYFCASSPVGLSNQPQHFGDGTRLSIL.

The J gene is TRBJ1-1, the V gene TRBV5-6; TRBD1 agrees at 7 bases. Trimming removed 5 bases from V and 5 bases from J; junction bases left unmatched: 9. This CDR3 comprises 14 residues. CDR1 and CDR2 (germline): SGHDT, YYEEEE. CDR3 sequence reads: CASRDRTRNTEAFF. Written as DNA, the CDR3 is TGTGCCAGCAGGGACAGGACGCGGAATACTGAAGCTTTCTTT.

The chain uses TRBV18 and TRBJ2-1; 7 nucleotides agree with TRBD1. J lost 6 bases, V lost 5 bases, and 4 bases had no gene match. Germline values: CDR1 KGHSH, CDR2 LQKENI. The CDR3 length is 13 residues. The CDR3 DNA sequence: TGTGCCAGCTCAATAGGGACAGCCAATGAGCAGTTCTTC. Translating it yields CASSIGTANEQFF.

CDR3 coding DNA: TGTGCCAGCTCACCACTCGGGGGGCTCCACTATGGCTACACCTTC. Protein product: CASSPLGGLHYGYTF. The rearrangement joins TRBV18 to TRBJ1-2, with TRBD1 as a possible D gene (6 bases). Trimming left V 1 base short and J 3 bases short, with 12 bases between. The CDR3 totals 15 residues. Germline loops: CDR1 KGHSH, CDR2 LQKENI. The whole variable domain, filled in from reference TRBV18 and TRBJ1-2, reads NAGVMQNPRHLVRRRGQEARLRCSPMKGHSHVYWYRQLPEEGLKFMVYLQKENIIDESGMPKERFSAEFPKEGPSILRIQQVVRGDSAAYFCASSPLGGLHYGYTFGSGTRLTVV.

The CDR3, as DNA: TGTGCCTCAAGGGGGTGGAATGAGCAGTTCTTC. Its translation: CASRGWNEQFF. The chain is built from TRBV6-1 and TRBJ2-1, with D maybe TRBD1 (6 bases). The germline V gene encodes CDR1 MNHNS and CDR2 SASEGT. The CDR3 sequence is 11 residues long. The V end lost 11 bases, the J end lost 7 bases, and 12 bases lay between the germline ends.

The chain combines TRBV19 with TRBJ2-1; 13 positions match TRBD2. Trimming at V came to 5 bases and at J to 7 bases, leaving 11 bases not matched to a gene. CDR1 LNHDA and CDR2 SQIVND come from the germline V gene (reference sequence). This CDR3 has 17 residues. In DNA, the CDR3 is TGTGCCAGTAGTTCTTCCTGGACTAGCGGGAGTTGGAATGAGCAGTTCTTC. Its protein product is CASSSSWTSGSWNEQFF.

By share, this clone counts as medium-sized. J is TRBJ1-2 and V is TRBV7-9; D uncertain. CDR3 length: 16 amino acids. Germline CDR1 reads SEHNR; CDR2 reads FQNEAQ (reference sequence). Trimming stripped 8 bases from V and 4 bases from J, with 23 bases between. CDR3 bases: TGTGCCAGCGGAACGTGGTTACCGACCCGTGGCTATGGCTACACCTTC. Residues: CASGTWLPTRGYGYTF.

The chain employs TRBV4-2 and TRBJ1-4, with D perhaps TRBD1 (5 bases). Trimming stripped 3 bases from V and 4 bases from J, with 15 bases between. CDR1 and CDR2 from the germline V gene are LGHNA and YNFKEQ. This CDR3 is 16 amino acids long. CDR3 nucleotide sequence: TGTGCCAGCAGCCAGAGCCCCCTGGGGGATAATGAAAAACTGTTTTTT. It is translated as CASSQSPLGDNEKLFF.

This clone is a singleton in its sample. For the CDR3, the DNA is TGCGCCAGCAGCCCGTGGGGACAGGGGAATTACAATGAGCAGTTCTTC. This translates into CASSPWGQGNYNEQFF. The genes are TRBV5-1 and TRBJ2-1, with TRBD1 identical over 10 bases. Germline-derived CDR1 and CDR2 are SGHRS and YFSETQ. The V gene end was trimmed by 4 bases and the J gene end by 4 bases; junction bases not matched to a gene: 8. This CDR3 region has 16 residues.

This clone was observed a single time. The chain recombines TRBV7-9 with TRBJ1-2; 7 nucleotides align to TRBD1. The CDR3 is 14 residues long. V lost 5 bases and J lost 4; bases outside the gene matches: 7. CDR1 SEHNR and CDR2 FQNEAQ come from the germline V gene (reference sequence). The CDR3 reads CASSRPGQSYGYTF. CDR3 bases: TGTGCCAGCAGCCGCCCGGGACAGAGCTATGGCTACACCTTC.

This clone appeared once. This sequence joins TRBV6-5 and TRBJ2-2; 8 bases align to TRBD2. CDR1 is MNHEY, CDR2 SVGAGI, per germline. This CDR3 contains 15 residues. The V gene end was trimmed by 6 bases and the J gene end by 6 bases; junction bases not matched to a gene: 9. CDR3 bases: TGTGCCAGCAGATGGACTAGCCGGCTCGCCGGGGAGCTGTTTTTT. Amino acids: CASRWTSRLAGELFF.

The chain joins TRBV6-6 to TRBJ1-5; D might be TRBD1 (6 bases). Germline CDR1 reads MNHNY; CDR2 reads SVGAGI (reference sequence). The CDR3 totals 16 residues. Trimming pared 4 bases from V and 0 bases from J, leaving 13 bases between. In DNA, the CDR3 is TGTGCCAGCAGTTTCGGACAGCAATATAGCAATCAGCCCCAGCATTTT. Protein: CASSFGQQYSNQPQHF.

CDR3 DNA sequence: TGCGCCAGCGGACTAGCGGGAGTACGAGAGCAGTACTTC. It is translated as CASGLAGVREQYF. This sequence joins TRBV10-2 and TRBJ2-7; 13 nucleotides match TRBD2. Germline V gives CDR1 WSHSY, CDR2 SAAADI. The V and J ends lost 8 bases and 7 bases, in that order; junction bases with no gene match: 5. The CDR3 covers 13 residues.

This chain joins TRBV30 and TRBJ2-7; either TRBD1 or TRBD2 may fit D (6 bases each). The V end lost 1 base, the J end lost 2 bases, and 15 bases lay between the germline ends. CDR3 length: 15 residues. Germline CDR1 GTSNPN, CDR2 SVGIG (reference sequence). The CDR3 DNA is TGTGCCTGGAGTGACTCTCCGGGGGCGGCCTACGAGCAGTACTTC. Its translation: CAWSDSPGAAYEQYF.

The J gene is TRBJ2-7, the V gene TRBV5-1, with D possibly matching TRBD1 (7 bases). The V gene lost 8 bases and the J gene lost 3 bases, with 15 bases spanning the gap. CDR3 length: 13 residues. Germline CDR1 is SGHRS and CDR2 is YFSETQ. The chain's CDR3 is CASNPGGNYEQYF. The CDR3 coding sequence is TGCGCCAGTAACCCAGGGGGGAACTACGAGCAGTACTTC.

The CDR3 here is CASSLTNEQYF. CDR3 DNA: TGTGCCAGCAGCTTAACGAACGAGCAGTACTTC. The chain has TRBV7-6 and TRBJ2-7; D not certain. The CDR3 has 11 amino acids. Germline values: CDR1 SGHVS, CDR2 FNYEAQ. Trimming shortened V by 2 bases and J by 5 bases, and 4 bases separated the two germline ends.

Here the CDR3 reads CATSRDTLGGYTF. The CDR3 coding sequence is TGTGCCACCAGCAGAGATACGTTGGGCGGCTACACCTTC. The V gene is TRBV15, the J gene TRBJ1-2, with D unresolved. The ends were cut back, 0 bases at V and 8 bases at J, with 10 bases in the middle. The CDR3 length is 13 residues. CDR1 and CDR2 from the germline V gene are LNHNV and YYDKDF (reference sequence).

V gene TRBV4-2 combines with J gene TRBJ1-2; no definite D call. There are 14 residues in the CDR3. CDR1 and CDR2 (germline): LGHNA, YNFKEQ. V shed 0 bases and J shed 4 bases, with 9 bases lying between them. The CDR3 DNA sequence: TGTGCCAGCAGCCAAGATACAGTAAGCTATGGCTACACCTTC. Protein product: CASSQDTVSYGYTF.

The chain employs TRBV7-9 and TRBJ2-2, with TRBD2 matching over 12 bases. CDR3 length: 18 amino acids. Germline lookup yields CDR1 SEHNR and CDR2 FQNEAQ (reference sequence). The trim removed 5 bases at V and 0 bases at J, leaving 7 bases unmatched. CDR3 loop: CASSIGLAGMTNTGELFF. DNA of the CDR3: TGTGCCAGCAGCATCGGACTAGCGGGGATGACGAACACCGGGGAGCTGTTTTTT.

The chain uses TRBV18 and TRBJ1-2; D gene unclear. Per germline, CDR1 KGHSH and CDR2 LQKENI. CDR3 length: 15 amino acids. With 4 bases removed from V and 1 base from J, the gap between germline ends came to 13 bases. CDR3 region: CASSREHVRNYGYTF. The CDR3 DNA reads as TGTGCCAGCTCACGGGAGCACGTGCGTAACTATGGCTACACCTTC.

Written as DNA, the CDR3 is TGTGCCAGCAGCCCTCGGACAGCCCCGAACACTGAAGCTTTCTTT. Residues: CASSPRTAPNTEAFF. The V and J genes are TRBV5-6 and TRBJ1-1, with D tentatively TRBD1 (6 bases). V was clipped by 4 bases and J by 1 base, with 14 bases between them. Germline V lookup: CDR1 SGHDT, CDR2 YYEEEE. The CDR3 contains 15 residues.

This clone is a singleton in its sample. This chain links TRBV7-2 with TRBJ2-5, with D possibly being TRBD2 (6 bases). Germline assignment: CDR1 SGHTA and CDR2 FQGNSA. CDR3 size: 14 residues. V was trimmed by 3 bases and J by 0 bases, leaving 8 bases between them. The CDR3 here is CASSFGGHQETQYF. CDR3 in DNA: TGTGCCAGCAGCTTCGGAGGGCACCAAGAGACCCAGTACTTC.

The rearrangement joins TRBV6-1 to TRBJ1-3, with TRBD1 matching over 10 bases. The CDR3 is made up of 16 amino acids. V lost 4 bases to trimming and J lost 0 bases; unmatched junction nucleotides: 3. Germline lookup yields CDR1 MNHNS and CDR2 SASEGT. The CDR3 bases are TGTGCCAGCAGTGGCGGACAGGGGGGCTCTGGAAACACCATATATTTT. It specifies CASSGGQGGSGNTIYF.

The V call is TRBV11-2, the J call TRBJ2-5; weak D call: TRBD1 (6 bases). The CDR3 is 12 residues long. CDR1 SGHAT and CDR2 FQNNGV come from the germline V gene. With 3 bases removed from V and 4 bases from J, the gap between germline ends came to 6 bases. The CDR3 DNA reads TGTGCCAGCAGCTTCAGGGGAGAGACCCAGTACTTC. It encodes CASSFRGETQYF.

The rearrangement joins TRBV5-1 to TRBJ2-5; TRBD2 agrees at 10 bases. There are 14 residues in the CDR3. The junction had 2 bases not matched to a gene; V was cut back by 2 bases and J by 4 bases. Germline lookup yields CDR1 SGHRS and CDR2 YFSETQ. CDR3 in amino acids: CASSLAGGGETQYF. The CDR3 DNA sequence: TGCGCCAGCAGCTTAGCGGGAGGGGGAGAGACCCAGTACTTC.

The V gene is TRBV28, the J gene TRBJ1-5; 8 bases are shared with TRBD1. CDR3 length: 18 residues. CDR1 MDHEN and CDR2 SYDVKM come from the germline V gene. The trim removed 4 bases at V and 0 bases at J, leaving 11 bases unmatched. Written as DNA, the CDR3 is TGTGCCAGCAGTTCTCCAAGACAGGGGACCAATAGCAATCAGCCCCAGCATTTT. Its translation is CASSSPRQGTNSNQPQHF.

This clone is a singleton in its sample. The genes are TRBV10-3 and TRBJ1-4; 7 positions match TRBD1. V dropped 2 bases and J dropped 7; count of bases not matched to a gene: 7. CDR1 is ENHRY and CDR2 is SYGVKD in the germline V gene. The CDR3 is made up of 15 amino acids. The CDR3 sequence: CAISELAGGSEKLFF. In nucleotides, the CDR3 is TGTGCCATCAGTGAGCTGGCAGGGGGTAGTGAAAAACTGTTTTTT.